This paragraph covers one T cell receptor beta chain sequence. These data originate in a study of blood T cell repertoires in COVID-19. Study at large: Spain, Italy and the United States supplied samples that represented acute and convalescent COVID-19. PBMCs, B-cell-depleted T cells, or T cells were the source of the cDNA or gDNA that made up the material.

As handled by the study authors: The assay estimated nucleated cells by amplifying reference gene primers. Some clones are missing from TCRdb's copy, which holds only in-frame ones; the method was immunoSEQ multiplex PCR. For V, J and clone size, that table is used; D and trimming come from the DNA. In the table there are 540,000 or so clones, roughly nine tenths of which are singletons. Seattle's cohort entered during active infection and was followed longitudinally. V shed 4 bases, J shed 6 bases, and the junction held 10 bases outside the gene matches. The CDR3 totals 15 residues. Per germline, CDR1 WNHNN and CDR2 SYGVQD (reference sequence).

V usage is TRBV10-1 and J usage is TRBJ2-5; 8 bases line up with TRBD1. The sample was peripheral blood. The sequence was obtained from a woman aged 45-59 years with COVID-19, enrolled during active disease. Here the CDR3 DNA reads TGCGCCAGCAGTGGCTCCGGACAGGGAAAGAAGACCCAGTACTTC. Translating it yields CASSGSGQGKKTQYF.